The 24 T cell receptor beta chains given below trace back to one sample, sequenced in a study of PD-1 blockade in classical Hodgkin lymphoma. The time point was: cycle 4 day 1 (C4D1), after 5 to 7 weeks of nivolumab. After autologous stem cell transplantation all patients relapsed, and prior brentuximab vedotin exposure differed between cohorts. The method was immunoSEQ multiplex PCR; TCRdb's version includes in-frame clones alone and lacks a portion of them. The data hold 90,000 to 100,000 clones, with approximately 78% observed a single time. This specimen consisted of peripheral blood mononuclear cells (PBMCs), obtained before the fourth cycle of nivolumab. The receptors originated from a human donor with classical Hodgkin lymphoma.

J is TRBJ1-3 and V is TRBV4-1, with 9 bases lining up with TRBD1. Trimming took 0 bases from V and 9 from J; bases not matched to a gene: 6. This CDR3 has 15 residues. Looked up from germline, CDR1 is MGHRA and CDR2 is YSYEKL. CDR3: CASSQDHRTGATIYF. The CDR3 bases are TGCGCCAGCAGCCAAGATCATCGGACAGGGGCCACCATATATTTT.

The chain has TRBV6-5 and TRBJ1-2; D ambiguous. CDR3 size: 13 residues. V was trimmed by 0 bases and J by 3 bases, leaving 5 bases between them. Germline lookup yields CDR1 MNHEY and CDR2 SVGAGI. The CDR3 loop is CASSYSRDYGYTF. CDR3 DNA: TGTGCCAGCAGTTACTCGCGGGACTATGGCTACACCTTC.

The V gene is TRBV4-1, the J gene TRBJ2-5; TRBD1 matches at 9 bases. The CDR3 is 16 amino acids. The V gene end was trimmed by 0 bases and the J gene end by 2 bases; junction bases not matched to a gene: 4. The germline V gene has CDR1 MGHRA and CDR2 YSYEKL. The CDR3 spells CASSQEDRGGQETQYF. CDR3 coding DNA: TGCGCCAGCAGCCAAGAGGACAGGGGAGGGCAAGAGACCCAGTACTTC.

The CDR3 is CASSIFLFNEQYF. CDR3 nucleotides: TGTGCCAGTAGTATATTCCTGTTCAACGAGCAGTACTTC. The chain joins TRBV19 to TRBJ2-7, with D uncertain. V was pared by 2 bases and J by 5 bases, with 10 bases between. The CDR3 spans 13 residues. Germline V gene sequence: CDR1 LNHDA, CDR2 SQIVND (reference sequence). Based on the CDR3 plus reference TRBV19 and TRBJ2-7, the full variable domain is DGGITQSPKYLFRKEGQNVTLSCEQNLNHDAMYWYRQDPGQGLRLIYYSQIVNDFQKGDIAEGYSVSREKKESFPLTVTSAQKNPTAFYLCASSIFLFNEQYFGPGTRLTVT.

This clone occurred a few times. The rearrangement links TRBV29-1 to TRBJ1-2; no firm D call. In germline, CDR1 is SQVTM, CDR2 ANQGSEA. This CDR3 region has 12 residues. V was shortened by 7 bases and J by 3 bases, with 12 bases between the two germline ends. CDR3 DNA: TGCAGCGAACTTAAAGGAGACTATGGCTACACCTTC. Its protein is CSELKGDYGYTF.

The chain is built from TRBV7-9 and TRBJ2-2; unclear D gene. In germline, CDR1 is SEHNR, CDR2 FQNEAQ (reference sequence). Trimming pared 3 bases from V and 6 bases from J, leaving 8 bases between. The CDR3 length is 13 residues. CDR3 loop: CASSFDLPGELFF. The CDR3 nucleotides read TGTGCCAGCAGCTTCGATCTTCCCGGGGAGCTGTTTTTT. Together with reference TRBV7-9 and TRBJ2-2, the CDR3 gives the full variable domain: DTGVSQNPRHKITKRGQNVTFRCDPISEHNRLYWYRQTLGQGPEFLTYFQNEAQLEKSRLLSDRFSAERPKGSFSTLEIQRTEQGDSAMYLCASSFDLPGELFFGEGSRLTVL.

The CDR3 here is CASSQRTGSNQPQHF. The CDR3 bases are TGCGCCAGCAGCCAACGGACAGGGTCGAATCAGCCCCAGCATTTT. The V call is TRBV4-3, the J call TRBJ1-5, with 8 bases fitting TRBD1. Germline V CDR1 and CDR2: LGHNA, YSLEER. CDR3 size: 15 residues. The J segment lost 4 bases and the V segment lost 2 bases, leaving 4 bases of the junction unmatched.

DNA of the CDR3: TGTGCCAGCAGCTTAAGAGGCGGGGGCGACGCTGAGCAGTTCTTC. Translated: CASSLRGGGDAEQFF. The chain is built from TRBV13 and TRBJ2-1; the D gene is possibly TRBD2 (7 bases). The CDR3 covers 15 residues. CDR1 and CDR2 (germline): PRHDT, FYEKMQ (reference sequence). V was pared by 2 bases and J by 9 bases, with 17 bases between.

The chain links TRBV7-2 to TRBJ2-7; D is possibly TRBD2 (6 bases). This CDR3 is built from 14 residues. The V end lost 1 base, the J end lost 1 base, and 8 bases lay between the germline ends. The germline V gene encodes CDR1 SGHTA and CDR2 FQGNSA. CDR3 residues: CASSLVEGSYEQYF. In nucleotides, the CDR3 is TGTGCCAGCAGCTTAGTGGAGGGTTCCTACGAGCAGTACTTC.

V is TRBV5-1 and J is TRBJ2-7, with no clear D. Trimming took 1 base from V and 5 from J, leaving 7 bases between them. CDR1 SGHRS and CDR2 YFSETQ come from the germline V gene. The CDR3 has 12 residues. CDR3 nucleotide sequence: TGCGCCAGCAGCTTGAGTGGGGACGAGCAGTACTTC. As protein: CASSLSGDEQYF.

V usage is TRBV1 and J usage is TRBJ1-4; TRBD1 reflects the table's D call only, with no check against the DNA. TRBV1 is an annotated pseudogene. CDR3 length equals 13 residues. The CDR3 protein is CTSSRAYNEKLFF. CDR3 DNA sequence: TGCACCAGCAGCCGGGCCTATAATGAAAAACTGTTTTTT.

This chain uses TRBV7-3 with TRBJ2-1, with 8 bases that match TRBD2. In germline, CDR1 is SGHTA, CDR2 FQGTGA. The CDR3 runs 15 residues. J gave up 0 bases and V 5 bases, and 3 bases lay outside the gene matches. The CDR3 loop is CASSLSGGSYNEQFF. For the CDR3, the DNA is TGTGCCAGCAGCCTCAGCGGGGGCTCCTACAATGAGCAGTTCTTC.

This clone appeared many times. The rearrangement links TRBV7-9 to TRBJ1-1; D is possibly TRBD1 (5 bases). The length of the CDR3 is 14 residues. Germline CDR1 reads SEHNR; CDR2 reads FQNEAQ (reference sequence). The V and J ends lost 5 bases and 2 bases respectively, with 12 bases between them. CDR3 in DNA: TGTGCCAGCAGCGTAAGACAGCTCAACACTGAAGCTTTCTTT. Translating it yields CASSVRQLNTEAFF. The full variable domain, its missing parts supplied by reference TRBV7-9 and TRBJ1-1, is DTGVSQNPRHKITKRGQNVTFRCDPISEHNRLYWYRQTLGQGPEFLTYFQNEAQLEKSRLLSDRFSAERPKGSFSTLEIQRTEQGDSAMYLCASSVRQLNTEAFFGQGTRLTVV.

The chain employs TRBV10-3 and TRBJ1-2; no clear D gene. CDR3 size: 13 residues. The germline V gene encodes CDR1 ENHRY and CDR2 SYGVKD. V was trimmed by 10 bases and J by 7 bases, leaving 19 bases between them. CDR3 protein: CATNEGLYGGYTF. DNA of the CDR3: TGTGCCACCAACGAAGGATTGTATGGTGGCTACACCTTC.

The rearrangement links TRBV27 to TRBJ1-2, with D possibly TRBD1 on 5 matching bases. Germline V gene data show CDR1 as MNHEY and CDR2 as SMNVEV (reference sequence). The CDR3 length is 12 residues. Trimming shortened V by 4 bases and J by 6 bases, and 9 bases separated the two germline ends. The CDR3 reads CASSSRVDGYTF. CDR3 bases: TGTGCCAGCAGTTCCAGGGTCGATGGCTACACCTTC.

Written as DNA, the CDR3 is TGTGCCAGTCCCGCGGGGCTAGCGGGGGGGCAAGACACCGGGGAGCTGTTTTTT. Its translation is CASPAGLAGGQDTGELFF. The V and J genes are TRBV7-9 and TRBJ2-2; 12 nucleotides align to TRBD2. The V gene's germline CDR1 is SEHNR and CDR2 FQNEAQ (reference sequence). There are 18 residues in the CDR3. Trimming cost V 9 bases and J 3 bases; bases outside gene matches: 14.

The V gene is TRBV7-6, the J gene TRBJ1-5; tentative D call: TRBD1 (6 bases). Germline lookup yields CDR1 SGHVS and CDR2 FNYEAQ. The CDR3 consists of 17 residues. V lost 0 bases to trimming and J lost 0 bases, with 12 bases between them. CDR3 nucleotides: TGTGCCAGCAGCTTAGCGGGCGGGGGGGCTAGCAATCAGCCCCAGCATTTT. This encodes CASSLAGGGASNQPQHF.

There are a few counts of this clone. V is TRBV28 and J is TRBJ1-3; D is unclear. Germline V CDR1 and CDR2: MDHEN, SYDVKM. The CDR3 spans 14 residues. The V end lost 6 bases, the J end lost 0 bases, and 9 bases lay between the germline ends. The CDR3 is CASRKSLSGNTIYF. The CDR3 DNA sequence: TGTGCCAGCAGAAAATCCCTCTCTGGAAACACCATATATTTT. The full variable domain, in which reference TRBV28 and TRBJ1-3 provide the parts outside the CDR3, is DVKVTQSSRYLVKRTGEKVFLECVQDMDHENMFWYRQDPGLGLRLIYFSYDVKMKEKGDIPEGYSVSREKKERFSLILESASTNQTSMYLCASRKSLSGNTIYFGEGSWLTVV.

In its sample, this clone was seen once. In DNA, the CDR3 is TGTGCCAGCAGCCAACGGTTAGCGGGACCGCAAGAGACCCAGTACTTC. Its translation is CASSQRLAGPQETQYF. The chain combines TRBV4-2 with TRBJ2-5; 8 nucleotides agree with TRBD2. The germline gives CDR1 LGHNA, CDR2 YNFKEQ. This CDR3 comprises 16 residues. V trimming: 2 bases; J trimming: 2 bases; junction bases outside the gene matches: 7.

CDR3 sequence (DNA): TGTGCCAGCACTCAGACAGGAGCCTACACTGAAGCTTTCTTT. It translates to CASTQTGAYTEAFF. The chain employs TRBV6-1 and TRBJ1-1; D might be TRBD1 (6 bases). This CDR3 has 14 amino acids. The V gene's germline CDR1 is MNHNS and CDR2 SASEGT. Trimming left V 7 bases short and J 3 bases short, with 15 bases between.

This clone was detected many times. The chain uses TRBV11-2 and TRBJ1-2; D is possibly TRBD1 (5 bases). Trimming left V 3 bases short and J 5 bases short, with 7 bases between. Germline values: CDR1 SGHAT, CDR2 FQNNGV. The CDR3 consists of 12 residues. In nucleotides, the CDR3 is TGTGCCAGCAGCTTGGGGGGGTATGGCTACACCTTC. Encoded protein: CASSLGGYGYTF.

This clone was observed a handful of times. V is TRBV10-3 and J is TRBJ2-1, with 8 bases lining up with TRBD2. The CDR3 runs 12 residues. After removal of 6 bases from V and 6 bases from J, the junction contained 1 base not matched to a gene. The V gene's germline CDR1 is ENHRY and CDR2 SYGVKD. CDR3 residues: CAIRGLVNEQFF. The DNA for the CDR3 is TGTGCCATCAGGGGACTAGTCAATGAGCAGTTCTTC.

Regarding this clone: At the DNA level, this CDR3 is encoded by other sequences in the same sample as well. The chain joins TRBV27 to TRBJ1-4; 8 bases line up with TRBD1. V lost 5 bases to trimming and J lost 3 bases; unmatched junction nucleotides: 5. The CDR3 length is 15 residues. The germline gives CDR1 MNHEY, CDR2 SMNVEV (reference sequence). The CDR3 DNA follows: TGTGCCAGCAGTCCGACGACAGGGGCTAATGAAAAACTGTTTTTT. Its protein product is CASSPTTGANEKLFF. The full variable domain, its missing parts supplied by reference TRBV27 and TRBJ1-4, is EAQVTQNPRYLITVTGKKLTVTCSQNMNHEYMSWYRQDPGLGLRQIYYSMNVEVTDKGDVPEGYKVSRKEKRNFPLILESPSPNQTSLYFCASSPTTGANEKLFFGSGTQLSVL.

This chain uses TRBV5-3 with TRBJ1-5, with 7 positions matching TRBD1. TRBV5-3 falls under the ORF class, with uncertain function. This CDR3 region has 15 residues. V lost 4 bases and J lost 0; bases outside the gene matches: 4. The CDR3, as DNA: TGTGCCAGAAGCGGAGGGACAGATAGCAATCAGCCCCAGCATTTT. Protein: CARSGGTDSNQPQHF.